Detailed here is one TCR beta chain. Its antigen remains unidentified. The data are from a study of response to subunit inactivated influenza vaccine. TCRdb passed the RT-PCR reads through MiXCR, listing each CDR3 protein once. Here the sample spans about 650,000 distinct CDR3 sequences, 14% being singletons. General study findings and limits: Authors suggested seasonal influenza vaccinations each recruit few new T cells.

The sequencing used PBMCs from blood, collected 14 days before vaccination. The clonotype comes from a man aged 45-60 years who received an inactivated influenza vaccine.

CDR3 in DNA: TGCAGTGCTAGGAGGAGGGAGGGGGTAGAAGGGCAGTTCTTC. As protein: CSARRREGVEGQFF. The rearrangement uses TRBV20-1 and TRBJ2-1; D possibly corresponds to TRBD2 (7 bases). CDR3 length equals 14 residues. Germline CDR1 is DFQATT and CDR2 is SNEGSKA (reference sequence). Trimming took off 3 bases at V and 12 bases at J, with 21 bases between the two ends.